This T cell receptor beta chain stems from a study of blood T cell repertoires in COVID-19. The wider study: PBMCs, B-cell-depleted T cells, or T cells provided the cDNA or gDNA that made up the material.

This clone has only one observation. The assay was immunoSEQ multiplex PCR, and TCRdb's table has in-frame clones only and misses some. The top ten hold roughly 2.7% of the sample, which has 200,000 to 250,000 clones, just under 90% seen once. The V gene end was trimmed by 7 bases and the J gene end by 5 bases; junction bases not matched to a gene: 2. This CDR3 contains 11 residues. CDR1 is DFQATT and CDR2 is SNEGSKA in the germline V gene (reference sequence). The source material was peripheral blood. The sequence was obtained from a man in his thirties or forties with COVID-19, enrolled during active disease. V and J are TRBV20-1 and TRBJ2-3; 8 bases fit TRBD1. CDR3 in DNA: TGCAGTGTACAGGGGGGAGATACGCAGTATTTT. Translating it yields CSVQGGDTQYF.